The clone carrying this T cell receptor (beta chain) is labeled medium-sized based on frequency. Its specificity is not known. This sample was included in a study of CXCR3-negative and CXCR3-positive naive CD8 T cells. The CDR3 is 12 residues long. CDR1 is SQVTM and CDR2 is ANQGSEA in the germline V gene. Regarding the study as a whole: Against CXCR3-negative naive cells, CXCR3-positive naive cells showed more hydrophobic TRB CDR3s.

The libraries of TRB cDNA were constructed through 5' RACE using UMI labels. After re-calling the 5' RACE reads, TCRdb lists one entry per CDR3 protein, DNA absent. This table lists 4,500 to 6,000 distinct CDR3 sequences. Sequencing was carried out using naive CXCR3+ CD8+ T cells from blood. The sample's subset: CD45RO-CCR7+CD27+CD95- naive CD8+ T cells expressing CXCR3 (TNR3+). V is TRBV29-1 and J is TRBJ2-7. The receptor's source is a human donor in good health. Some clones in this sample may be carry-over from other donors' samples. CDR3 amino acids: CSVKIHRAEQYF.